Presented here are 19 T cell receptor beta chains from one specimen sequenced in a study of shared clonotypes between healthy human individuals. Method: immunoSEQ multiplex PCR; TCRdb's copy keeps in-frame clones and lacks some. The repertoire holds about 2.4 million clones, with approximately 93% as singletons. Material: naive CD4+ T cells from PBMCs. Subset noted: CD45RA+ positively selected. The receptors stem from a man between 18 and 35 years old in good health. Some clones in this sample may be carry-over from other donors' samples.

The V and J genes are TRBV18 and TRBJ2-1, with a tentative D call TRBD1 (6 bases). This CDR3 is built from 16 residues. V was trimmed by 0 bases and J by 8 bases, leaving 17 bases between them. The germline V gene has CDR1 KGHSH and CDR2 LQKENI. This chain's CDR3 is CASSPPIQGPQYEQFF. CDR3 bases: TGTGCCAGCTCACCACCGATCCAGGGGCCACAATATGAGCAGTTCTTC.

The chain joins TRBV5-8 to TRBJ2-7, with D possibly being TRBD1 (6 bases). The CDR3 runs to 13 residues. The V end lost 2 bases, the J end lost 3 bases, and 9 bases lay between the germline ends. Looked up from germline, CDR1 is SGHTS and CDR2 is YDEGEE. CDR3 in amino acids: CASSFRRGYEQYF. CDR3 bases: TGTGCCAGCAGCTTTCGCAGGGGCTACGAGCAGTACTTC.

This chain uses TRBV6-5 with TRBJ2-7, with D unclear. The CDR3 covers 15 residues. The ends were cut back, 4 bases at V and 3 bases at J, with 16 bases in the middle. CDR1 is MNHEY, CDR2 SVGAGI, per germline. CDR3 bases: TGTGCCAGCAGTTTAGGCCACCCCGTTTACTACGAGCAGTACTTC. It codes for CASSLGHPVYYEQYF.

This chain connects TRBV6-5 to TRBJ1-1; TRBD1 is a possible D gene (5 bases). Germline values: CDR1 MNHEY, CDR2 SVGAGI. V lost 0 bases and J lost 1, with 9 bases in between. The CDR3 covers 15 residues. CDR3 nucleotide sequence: TGTGCCAGCAGTTACTCCGACAGAGGGAACACTGAAGCTTTCTTT. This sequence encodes CASSYSDRGNTEAFF.

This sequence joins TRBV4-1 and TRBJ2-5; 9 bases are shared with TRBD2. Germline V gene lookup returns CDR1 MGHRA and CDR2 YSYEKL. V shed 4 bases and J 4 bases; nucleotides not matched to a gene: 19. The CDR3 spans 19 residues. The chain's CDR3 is CASSPRYGGSGRSGETQYF. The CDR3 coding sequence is TGCGCCAGCAGCCCCCGGTACGGGGGTAGCGGGAGATCGGGAGAGACCCAGTACTTC.

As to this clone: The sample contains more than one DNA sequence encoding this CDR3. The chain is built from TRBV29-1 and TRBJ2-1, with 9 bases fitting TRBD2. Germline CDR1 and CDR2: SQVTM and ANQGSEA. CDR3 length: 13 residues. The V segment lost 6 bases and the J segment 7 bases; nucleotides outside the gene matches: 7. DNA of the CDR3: TGCAGCGTCGGCGGGAGGGCGAGGAATGAGCAGTTCTTC. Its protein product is CSVGGRARNEQFF.

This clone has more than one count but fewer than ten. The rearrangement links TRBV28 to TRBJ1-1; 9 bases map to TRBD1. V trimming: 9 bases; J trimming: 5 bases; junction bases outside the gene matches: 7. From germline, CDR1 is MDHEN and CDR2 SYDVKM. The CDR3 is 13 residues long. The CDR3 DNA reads TGTGCCAGTACAGGGGGCAGGGGGACTGAAGCTTTCTTT. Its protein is CASTGGRGTEAFF.

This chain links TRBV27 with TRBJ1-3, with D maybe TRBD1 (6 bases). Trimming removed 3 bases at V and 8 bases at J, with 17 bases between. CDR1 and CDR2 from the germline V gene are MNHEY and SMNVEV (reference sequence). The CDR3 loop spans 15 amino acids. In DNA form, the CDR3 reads TGTGCCAGCAGTTTCCGCGGGGGCCGAGGGGACACCATATATTTT. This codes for CASSFRGGRGDTIYF.

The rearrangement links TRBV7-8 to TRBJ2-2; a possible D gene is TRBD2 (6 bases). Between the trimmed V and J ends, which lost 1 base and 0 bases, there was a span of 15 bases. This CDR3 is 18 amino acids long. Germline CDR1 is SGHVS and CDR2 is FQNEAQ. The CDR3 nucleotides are TGTGCCAGCAGCTTAGGAGTTTACGGGAGTTCGAACACCGGGGAGCTGTTTTTT. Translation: CASSLGVYGSSNTGELFF.

The CDR3 loop is CASSRQGRNYGYTF. CDR3 DNA: TGTGCCAGTAGTCGTCAGGGGAGGAACTATGGCTACACCTTC. V is TRBV19 and J is TRBJ1-2; a possible D gene is TRBD1 (6 bases). The germline gives CDR1 LNHDA, CDR2 SQIVND (reference sequence). The CDR3 has 14 residues. The ends were cut back, 5 bases at V and 2 bases at J, with 12 bases in the middle.

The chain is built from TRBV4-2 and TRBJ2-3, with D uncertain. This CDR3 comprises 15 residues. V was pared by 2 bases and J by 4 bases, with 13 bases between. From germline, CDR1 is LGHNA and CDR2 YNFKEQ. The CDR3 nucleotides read TGTGCCAGCAGCCAAACGACCGCGAGGTCAGATACGCAGTATTTT. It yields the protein CASSQTTARSDTQYF.

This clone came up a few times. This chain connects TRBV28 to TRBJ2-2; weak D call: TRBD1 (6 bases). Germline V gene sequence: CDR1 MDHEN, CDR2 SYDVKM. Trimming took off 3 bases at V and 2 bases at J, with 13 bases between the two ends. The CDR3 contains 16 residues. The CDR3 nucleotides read TGTGCCAGCAGTTTTGGGGGCCTTACAAACACCGGGGAGCTGTTTTTT. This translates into CASSFGGLTNTGELFF. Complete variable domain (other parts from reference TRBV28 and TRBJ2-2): DVKVTQSSRYLVKRTGEKVFLECVQDMDHENMFWYRQDPGLGLRLIYFSYDVKMKEKGDIPEGYSVSREKKERFSLILESASTNQTSMYLCASSFGGLTNTGELFFGEGSRLTVL.

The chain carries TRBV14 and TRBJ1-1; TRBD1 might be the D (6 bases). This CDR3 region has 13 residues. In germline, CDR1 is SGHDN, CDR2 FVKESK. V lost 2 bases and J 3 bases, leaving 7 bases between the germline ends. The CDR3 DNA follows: TGTGCCAGCAGCCAACAGGGGTACACTGAAGCTTTCTTT. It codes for CASSQQGYTEAFF.

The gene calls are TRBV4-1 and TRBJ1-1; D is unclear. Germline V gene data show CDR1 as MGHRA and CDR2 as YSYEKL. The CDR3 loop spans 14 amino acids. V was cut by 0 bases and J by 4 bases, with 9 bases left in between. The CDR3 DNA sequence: TGCGCCAGCAGCCAAGATAAAGAGTTCACTGAAGCTTTCTTT. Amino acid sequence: CASSQDKEFTEAFF.

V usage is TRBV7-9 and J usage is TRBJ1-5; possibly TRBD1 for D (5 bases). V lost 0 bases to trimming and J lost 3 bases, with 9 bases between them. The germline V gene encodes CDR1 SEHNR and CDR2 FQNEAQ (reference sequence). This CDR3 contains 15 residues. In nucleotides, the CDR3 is TGTGCCAGCAGCTTAGCCGCAGGGAACAATCAGCCCCAGCATTTT. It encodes CASSLAAGNNQPQHF. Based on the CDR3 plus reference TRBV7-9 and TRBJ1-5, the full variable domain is DTGVSQNPRHKITKRGQNVTFRCDPISEHNRLYWYRQTLGQGPEFLTYFQNEAQLEKSRLLSDRFSAERPKGSFSTLEIQRTEQGDSAMYLCASSLAAGNNQPQHFGDGTRLSIL.

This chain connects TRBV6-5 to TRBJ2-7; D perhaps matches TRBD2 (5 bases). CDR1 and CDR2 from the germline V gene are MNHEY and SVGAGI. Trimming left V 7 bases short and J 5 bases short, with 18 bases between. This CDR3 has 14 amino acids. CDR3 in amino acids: CASIPASPGNEQYF. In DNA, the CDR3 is TGTGCCAGCATCCCGGCCAGCCCGGGGAACGAGCAGTACTTC.

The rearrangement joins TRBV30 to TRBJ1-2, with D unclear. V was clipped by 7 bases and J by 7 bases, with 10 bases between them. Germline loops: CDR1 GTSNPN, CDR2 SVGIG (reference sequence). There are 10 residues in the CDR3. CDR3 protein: CALTDSGYTF. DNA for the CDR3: TGTGCCTTAACGGACTCTGGCTACACCTTC.

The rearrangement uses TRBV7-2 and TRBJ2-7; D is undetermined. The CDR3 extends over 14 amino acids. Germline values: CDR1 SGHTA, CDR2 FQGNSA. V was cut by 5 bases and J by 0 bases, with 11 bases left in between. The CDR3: CASSPDSFSYEQYF. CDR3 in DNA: TGTGCCAGCAGCCCTGACTCTTTCTCCTACGAGCAGTACTTC.

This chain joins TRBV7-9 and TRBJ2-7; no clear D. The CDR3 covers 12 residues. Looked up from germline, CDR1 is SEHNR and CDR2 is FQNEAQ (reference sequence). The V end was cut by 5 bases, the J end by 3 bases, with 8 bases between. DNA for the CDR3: TGTGCCAGCAGCCCCTACGACTACGAGCAGTACTTC. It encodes CASSPYDYEQYF.